The 24 T cell receptor beta chains given below trace back to one sample, sequenced in a study of draining lymph node invasion in breast cancer. MiXCR, applied by TCRdb to the bulk RNA-seq reads, yields one record per CDR3 protein. The sample holds a few thousand distinct CDR3 sequences; approximately 85% are singletons and the top ten take 1.5% to 2%. Cells sorted as CD4+ CD45RA- CD25- were taken as memory conventional CD4 T cells. The specimen was sorted memory CD4+ effector T cells from a lymph node. Receptors originate from a female donor with luminal breast cancer.

This clonotype was found a few times. The chain uses TRBV4-2 and TRBJ2-3; 10 bases match TRBD2. CDR3 length: 16 amino acids. Germline values: CDR1 LGHNA, CDR2 YNFKEQ. V was pared by 4 bases and J by 1 base, with 5 bases of the junction left unmatched. CDR3: CASSLAGTSGTDTQYF. CDR3 DNA: TGTGCCAGCAGCCTCGCCGGGACTAGCGGCACAGATACGCAGTATTTT.

The rearrangement joins TRBV6-6 to TRBJ1-5; D is uncertain. CDR3 length: 13 residues. Per germline, CDR1 MNHNY and CDR2 SVGAGI (reference sequence). Trimming took off 7 bases at V and 4 bases at J, with 11 bases between the two ends. The CDR3 coding sequence is TGTGCCAGCACCTCTCGGGGTAATCAGCCCCAGCATTTT. It specifies CASTSRGNQPQHF.

The chain is built from TRBV7-8 and TRBJ1-6; 10 bases agree with TRBD1. Looked up from germline, CDR1 is SGHVS and CDR2 is FQNEAQ. The CDR3 has 13 amino acids. The junction had 6 bases not matched to a gene; V was cut back by 10 bases and J by 9 bases. The CDR3: CATQDRGLSPLHF. In nucleotides, the CDR3 is TGTGCCACTCAAGACAGGGGGCTTTCACCCCTCCACTTT. The entire variable domain, with the rest obtained from reference TRBV7-8 and TRBJ1-6, is as follows: GAGVSQSPRYKVAKRGQDVALRCDPISGHVSLFWYQQALGQGPEFLTYFQNEAQLDKSGLPSDRFFAERPEGSVSTLKIQRTQQEDSAVYLCATQDRGLSPLHFGNGTRLTVT.

The chain links TRBV7-2 to TRBJ2-3; maybe TRBD2 (6 bases). This CDR3 is built from 17 residues. Germline lookup yields CDR1 SGHTA and CDR2 FQGNSA. V lost 4 bases, J lost 2 bases, and 19 bases lay in between. As DNA, the CDR3 is TGTGCCAGCAGCTCATCGCCGACTAGTTGGGCCACAGATACGCAGTATTTT. Amino acids: CASSSSPTSWATDTQYF.

A word on this clonotype: The junction departs from germline at one end; a sequencing error may be responsible. The rearrangement uses TRBV7-2 and TRBJ2-3; 10 bases match TRBD2. CDR3 length: 15 residues. The V gene's germline CDR1 is SGHTA and CDR2 FQGNSA. CDR3 region: CASSLERGGQDTQYF. CDR3 in DNA: TGTGCCAGCAGCTTAGAGCGGGGGGGCCAAGATACACAGTATTTT.

The chain links TRBV6-1 to TRBJ2-1; 9 bases line up with TRBD2. The trim removed 8 bases at V and 10 bases at J, leaving 18 bases unmatched. The CDR3 is 16 amino acids. Germline V gives CDR1 MNHNS, CDR2 SASEGT. The CDR3 bases are TGTGCCAGCGTTTATTCCGCGGGACTAGCATCTCGGGAGCAGTTCTTC. It encodes CASVYSAGLASREQFF.

This chain links TRBV6-6 with TRBJ2-5; D perhaps matches TRBD1 (5 bases). The CDR3 is 14 residues long. CDR1 and CDR2 from the germline V gene are MNHNY and SVGAGI (reference sequence). V was shortened by 0 bases and J by 5 bases, with 10 bases between the two germline ends. In DNA, the CDR3 is TGTGCCAGCAGTTACTCGGGGCTACGGGAGACCCAGTACTTC. Translated, it gives CASSYSGLRETQYF.

The chain has TRBV5-1 and TRBJ1-1, with 7 bases fitting TRBD1. The CDR3 is made up of 15 amino acids. Germline CDR1 is SGHRS and CDR2 is YFSETQ. J lost 5 bases, V lost 0 bases, and 7 bases had no gene match. CDR3 nucleotides: TGCGCCAGCAGCTTGGACAGGGCAGGGGGGACTGAAGCTTTCTTT. It yields the protein CASSLDRAGGTEAFF.

This chain joins TRBV29-1 and TRBJ1-2; no clear D. This CDR3 contains 11 residues. Trimming removed 6 bases at V and 3 bases at J, with 8 bases between. Germline CDR1 is SQVTM and CDR2 is ANQGSEA. The CDR3: CSVSRDYGYTF. In DNA, the CDR3 is TGCAGCGTATCTAGGGACTATGGCTACACCTTC.

The V call is TRBV9, the J call TRBJ1-1, with D tentatively TRBD1 (6 bases). Germline CDR1 SGDLS, CDR2 YYNGEE. CDR3 size: 11 residues. Trimming cost V 7 bases and J 10 bases, with 14 bases left between them. The CDR3 region is CASRSEGGAFF. CDR3 DNA sequence: TGTGCCAGCCGGTCCGAGGGGGGAGCTTTCTTT.

This rearrangement joins TRBV11-2 to TRBJ2-2; a weak D match, TRBD2 (6 bases). The CDR3 has 15 amino acids. Germline V gene lookup returns CDR1 SGHAT and CDR2 FQNNGV. Written as DNA, the CDR3 is TGTGCGACTGTTCGGGGGACCCCGGGGACCGGGGAGCTGTTTTTT. It yields the protein CATVRGTPGTGELFF.

This sequence joins TRBV18 and TRBJ2-3, with D uncertain. The CDR3 is made up of 15 amino acids. Trimming pared 2 bases from V and 4 bases from J, leaving 13 bases between. Germline assignment: CDR1 KGHSH and CDR2 LQKENI. The CDR3 protein is CASSPSPSKSDTQYF. The DNA for the CDR3 is TGTGCCAGCTCACCATCCCCTTCCAAGTCAGATACGCAGTATTTT.

This rearrangement joins TRBV5-4 to TRBJ2-7; D gene ambiguous. The CDR3 loop spans 12 amino acids. V was clipped by 2 bases and J by 3 bases, with 6 bases between them. Germline values: CDR1 SGHNT, CDR2 YYREEE (reference sequence). The CDR3 spells CASSLSDYEQYF. The CDR3 nucleotides read TGTGCCAGCAGCTTATCGGACTACGAGCAGTACTTC.

This clonotype was seen only a few times. The rearrangement joins TRBV5-4 to TRBJ2-2; D perhaps matches TRBD1 (5 bases). From germline, CDR1 is SGHNT and CDR2 YYREEE (reference sequence). This CDR3 contains 15 residues. V was cut by 2 bases and J by 8 bases, with 16 bases left in between. The CDR3 sequence: CASSFFPTDSGELFF. CDR3 DNA: TGTGCCAGCAGCTTTTTCCCTACTGACAGTGGGGAGCTGTTTTTT.

The chain combines TRBV5-5 with TRBJ1-5; maybe TRBD1 (5 bases). The CDR3 is 13 residues long. Trimming cost V 2 bases and J 9 bases, with 12 bases left between them. The germline CDR1 and CDR2 sequences are SGHKS and YYEKEE (reference sequence). The CDR3 loop is CASSFDSLGPQHF. The CDR3 nucleotides read TGTGCCAGCAGCTTCGACAGTCTCGGGCCCCAGCATTTT.

J is TRBJ1-4 and V is TRBV2; a possible D gene is TRBD1 (6 bases). The CDR3 is 14 residues long. V was clipped by 9 bases and J by 7 bases, with 18 bases between them. Germline V gene lookup returns CDR1 SNHLY and CDR2 FYNNEI. CDR3 nucleotide sequence: TGTGCCAGTAAACAGGGCGGGAGGAGTGAAAAACTGTTTTTT. It codes for CASKQGGRSEKLFF.

The chain uses TRBV7-3 and TRBJ2-3, with 9 bases aligning to TRBD2. This CDR3 is 17 amino acids long. V lost 3 bases to trimming and J lost 4 bases; unmatched junction nucleotides: 11. CDR1 and CDR2 (germline): SGHTA, FQGTGA. DNA for the CDR3: TGTGCCAGCAGCTTGAAGGGACAGCGGGGGGCCTCAGATACGCAGTATTTT. This translates into CASSLKGQRGASDTQYF.

The chain carries TRBV3-1 and TRBJ2-5; tentative D call: TRBD1 (5 bases). CDR1 is LGHDT and CDR2 is YNNKEL in the germline V gene (reference sequence). This CDR3 spans 15 amino acids. Trimming stripped 0 bases from V and 4 bases from J, with 12 bases between. CDR3 sequence (DNA): TGTGCCAGCAGCCAAGACGCAAGGGGCCGAGAGACCCAGTACTTC. This translates into CASSQDARGRETQYF.

This clonotype was counted between two and nine times. J is TRBJ1-5 and V is TRBV19; 7 nucleotides agree with TRBD1. Germline V gives CDR1 LNHDA, CDR2 SQIVND (reference sequence). With 4 bases clipped from V and 2 bases from J, the junction kept 11 bases outside the gene matches. This CDR3 has 17 amino acids. The CDR3 protein is CASSSTGARMGNQPQHF. DNA of the CDR3: TGTGCCAGTAGTAGTACAGGGGCGCGGATGGGCAATCAGCCCCAGCATTTT.

The chain couples TRBV7-2 to TRBJ2-1, with D possibly being TRBD2 (6 bases). Per germline, CDR1 SGHTA and CDR2 FQGNSA. With 5 bases removed from V and 2 bases from J, the gap between germline ends came to 25 bases. CDR3 length: 19 amino acids. Here the CDR3 DNA reads TGTGCCAGCAGCCCAAGGGGCAGCGGTGCGGGGACGACCTACAATGAGCAGTTCTTC. As protein: CASSPRGSGAGTTYNEQFF.

The rearrangement uses TRBV5-1 and TRBJ2-7; 9 nucleotides align to TRBD1. Trimming cost V 5 bases and J 4 bases; bases outside gene matches: 10. Germline V gene data show CDR1 as SGHRS and CDR2 as YFSETQ. CDR3 length equals 15 residues. The CDR3 region has the DNA TGCGCCAGCAGAGACCAGGGACAGGGAACTTACGAGCAGTACTTC. Its translation: CASRDQGQGTYEQYF.

CDR3 sequence: CAWNQGNYGYTF. The DNA of the CDR3 is TGTGCCTGGAACCAGGGGAACTATGGCTACACCTTC. The chain links TRBV30 to TRBJ1-2; tentatively, D is TRBD1 (6 bases). The ends were cut back, 4 bases at V and 2 bases at J, with 8 bases in the middle. Germline V lookup: CDR1 GTSNPN, CDR2 SVGIG (reference sequence). The CDR3 has 12 amino acids.

This rearrangement joins TRBV7-8 to TRBJ2-7; no reliable D call. The CDR3 is 17 amino acids. The V end was cut by 0 bases, the J end by 1 base, with 16 bases between. Germline V gene data show CDR1 as SGHVS and CDR2 as FQNEAQ. CDR3: CASSLALSAAGSYEQYV. In DNA, the CDR3 is TGTGCCAGCAGCTTAGCTCTCTCGGCAGCAGGATCCTACGAGCAGTACGTC.

The chain employs TRBV5-1 and TRBJ2-3; D unresolved. This CDR3 region has 15 residues. Germline V CDR1 and CDR2: SGHRS, YFSETQ. With 0 bases removed from V and 3 bases from J, the gap between germline ends came to 11 bases. The CDR3 protein is CASSLGGVITDTQYF. As DNA, the CDR3 is TGCGCCAGCAGCTTGGGTGGCGTGATAACAGATACGCAGTATTTT.